Listed here are 19 T cell receptor beta chains from one sample, sequenced in a study of T cells in Graves' hyperthyroidism and ophthalmopathy. TCR beta CDR3 regions were amplified from RNA transcripts. A set of HTBI primers served as the primers for a first-round RT-PCR of the TCR CDR3. TCRdb used MiXCR to reprocess the multiplex PCR reads, holding one entry per CDR3 protein. The sample lists about 350,000 distinct CDR3 sequences, 19% seen once, with around 3.4% in the top ten. Sample: blood. These receptors were taken from a woman under 30 with Graves' hyperthyroidism.

This clonotype was counted many times. The rearrangement uses TRBV6-2 or TRBV6-3 and TRBJ1-1, with a weak D call TRBD1 (5 bases). The CDR3 totals 15 residues. Germline V CDR1 and CDR2: MNHEY, SVGEGT. Deletions cut 2 bases from V and 1 base from J, with 11 bases between. DNA for the CDR3: TGTGCCAGCAGTTACGGGGGACCTACGAACACTGAAGCTTTCTTT. Translated: CASSYGGPTNTEAFF.

The genes are TRBV2 and TRBJ1-1; 8 bases match TRBD1. CDR1 is SNHLY, CDR2 FYNNEI, per germline. This CDR3 spans 15 amino acids. The V segment lost 1 base and the J segment 4 bases; nucleotides outside the gene matches: 5. CDR3 sequence (DNA): TGTGCCAGCAGTGAAGATGCAGGGGGCGGCACTGAAGCTTTCTTT. This translates into CASSEDAGGGTEAFF.

This clonotype was seen many times. V is TRBV7-2 and J is TRBJ1-5; the D gene is possibly TRBD1 (5 bases). The CDR3 loop spans 17 amino acids. CDR1 is SGHTA, CDR2 FQGNSA, per germline. V was pared by 4 bases and J by 0 bases, with 16 bases between. The CDR3 nucleotides read TGTGCCAGCAGCTGCCCCACAGGATGGGATAGCAATCAGCCCCAGCATTTT. Protein sequence: CASSCPTGWDSNQPQHF.

This clonotype has only a few counts. The chain employs TRBV3-1 and TRBJ2-2, with D unresolved. CDR3 size: 13 residues. The V end lost 0 bases, the J end lost 7 bases, and 6 bases lay between the germline ends. Germline-derived CDR1 and CDR2 are LGHDT and YNNKEL (reference sequence). Here the CDR3 DNA reads TGTGCCAGCAGCCAAGAAGGGTACGGGGAGCTGTTTTTT. This sequence encodes CASSQEGYGELFF.

A word on this clonotype: A far larger clone is off by one base, so a read error is likely. This chain uses TRBV12-3 or TRBV12-4 with TRBJ2-7, with no clear D. The CDR3 has 12 residues. The CDR3: CASTLSRYEQYF. In nucleotides, the CDR3 is TGTGCCAGCACTTTAAGCAGATACGAGCAGTACTTC.

This chain links TRBV5-1 with TRBJ1-2; TRBD1 is a possible D gene (6 bases). The CDR3 loop spans 13 amino acids. The germline V and J ends were trimmed by 4 bases and 7 bases, with 14 bases remaining between them. Germline values: CDR1 SGHRS, CDR2 YFSETQ. This chain's CDR3 is CASSPGQGSGYTF. For the CDR3, the DNA is TGCGCCAGCAGCCCCGGGCAGGGGAGTGGCTACACCTTC.

In its sample, this clonotype was seen a few times. This chain connects TRBV4-1 to TRBJ1-6; a possible D gene is TRBD1 (5 bases). The germline gives CDR1 MGHRA, CDR2 YSYEKL. Trimming removed 4 bases from V and 0 bases from J, with 13 bases in between. This CDR3 has 17 residues. CDR3 DNA: TGCGCCAGCAGCCCTTATACAGGTCGCTCCTATAATTCACCCCTCCACTTT. It encodes CASSPYTGRSYNSPLHF.

This chain joins TRBV6-2 or TRBV6-3 and TRBJ1-2, with D unclear. The ends were cut back, 4 bases at V and 7 bases at J, with 10 bases in the middle. The CDR3 contains 12 residues. Germline lookup yields CDR1 MNHEY and CDR2 SVGEGT. The chain's CDR3 is CASSSSARGYTF. Written as DNA, the CDR3 is TGTGCCAGCAGTTCCTCAGCCCGTGGCTACACCTTC.

For this clonotype: Since the CDR3 does not end with the conserved phenylalanine or tryptophan, this likely comes from a read error. This chain uses TRBV5-1 with TRBJ1-1; D possibly corresponds to TRBD1 (5 bases). The ends were cut back, 0 bases at V and 4 bases at J, with 7 bases in the middle. CDR3 length equals 13 residues. Germline CDR1 and CDR2: SGHRS and YFSETQ. The CDR3 DNA reads as TGCGCCAGCAGCTTGGGGGGGAGCACTGAAGCTTTCCTT. Translating it yields CASSLGGSTEAFL.

This clonotype was observed many times. This chain joins TRBV29-1 and TRBJ1-2, with a weak D call TRBD1 (6 bases). The CDR3 loop spans 12 amino acids. Germline values: CDR1 SQVTM, CDR2 ANQGSEA. V lost 4 bases to trimming and J lost 7 bases, with 13 bases between them. This chain's CDR3 is CSVVLGAAGYTF. DNA for the CDR3: TGCAGCGTTGTGTTGGGGGCGGCTGGCTACACCTTC.

This clonotype occurred many times. This chain uses TRBV7-9 with TRBJ2-7; D perhaps matches TRBD1 (5 bases). CDR1 is SEHNR, CDR2 FQNEAQ, per germline (reference sequence). Trimming shortened V by 5 bases and J by 5 bases, and 10 bases separated the two germline ends. The CDR3 has 12 residues. The CDR3 region has the DNA TGTGCCAGCAGCGCCCAGGGCAACGAGCAGTACTTC. Translating it yields CASSAQGNEQYF.

This clonotype was detected many times. The chain carries TRBV4-1 and TRBJ2-7, with TRBD1 matching 9 bases. This CDR3 has 15 amino acids. From germline, CDR1 is MGHRA and CDR2 YSYEKL. V was pared by 4 bases and J by 4 bases, with 8 bases of the junction left unmatched. The CDR3 reads CASSLQTGGQYEQYF. The CDR3 region has the DNA TGCGCCAGCAGCCTCCAGACAGGGGGGCAGTACGAGCAGTACTTC.

At least ten counts were recorded for this clonotype. The chain combines TRBV5-1 with TRBJ2-2, with 13 positions matching TRBD2. Germline-derived CDR1 and CDR2 are SGHRS and YFSETQ. This CDR3 contains 15 residues. The trim removed 5 bases at V and 5 bases at J, leaving 3 bases unmatched. The CDR3 reads CASRLTSGGTGELFF. For the CDR3, the DNA is TGCGCCAGCAGGTTGACTAGCGGGGGGACCGGGGAGCTGTTTTTT.

This clonotype was seen repeatedly, ten times or more. The V and J genes are TRBV7-2 and TRBJ1-2; 7 positions match TRBD1. The J segment lost 7 bases and the V segment lost 5 bases, leaving 7 bases of the junction unmatched. Germline-derived CDR1 and CDR2 are SGHTA and FQGNSA. The CDR3 loop spans 13 amino acids. CDR3 coding DNA: TGTGCCAGCAGCCCCAGGGGGGGTATTGGCTACACCTTC. It translates to CASSPRGGIGYTF.

This clonotype was seen many times. The gene calls are TRBV20-1 and TRBJ1-2; D is undetermined. Deletions cut 4 bases from V and 4 bases from J, with 16 bases between. Germline values: CDR1 DFQATT, CDR2 SNEGSKA (reference sequence). This CDR3 spans 14 amino acids. CDR3 sequence (DNA): TGCAGTGCTATAAGGACGGGCGGAATCTATGGCTACACCTTC. This encodes CSAIRTGGIYGYTF.

V gene TRBV19 combines with J gene TRBJ2-3; 7 bases line up with TRBD1. The CDR3 runs 16 residues. The germline CDR1 and CDR2 sequences are LNHDA and SQIVND (reference sequence). V shed 4 bases and J 0 bases; nucleotides not matched to a gene: 7. CDR3 DNA: TGTGCCAGTAGTAGCCCCCTACAGGGGAGCACAGATACGCAGTATTTT. It translates to CASSSPLQGSTDTQYF.

The table lists this clonotype with many counts. The CDR3 loop is CASSFYLAAYSEPQHF. DNA of the CDR3: TGTGCCAGCAGCTTCTATCTTGCGGCTTACTCTGAACCCCAGCATTTT. The chain carries TRBV11-2 and TRBJ1-5; no definite D call. The V end was cut by 3 bases, the J end by 10 bases, with 22 bases between. CDR3 length: 16 amino acids. Germline lookup yields CDR1 SGHAT and CDR2 FQNNGV.

This clonotype was observed at least ten times. This sequence joins TRBV6-2 or TRBV6-3 and TRBJ2-5; D is unresolved. Germline V gene sequence: CDR1 MNHEY, CDR2 SVGEGT. Trimming removed 6 bases at V and 7 bases at J, with 9 bases between. This CDR3 comprises 11 residues. The CDR3 loop is CASRGFGTQYF. In nucleotides, the CDR3 is TGTGCCAGCAGGGGGTTCGGGACCCAGTACTTC.

This clonotype was seen many times. The chain combines TRBV20-1 with TRBJ1-5, with D uncertain. The CDR3 loop spans 13 amino acids. Trimming removed 5 bases from V and 2 bases from J, with 10 bases in between. Germline CDR1 reads DFQATT; CDR2 reads SNEGSKA (reference sequence). CDR3 DNA: TGCAGTGCTCATATGAGAGGCAATCAGCCCCAGCATTTT. It specifies CSAHMRGNQPQHF.